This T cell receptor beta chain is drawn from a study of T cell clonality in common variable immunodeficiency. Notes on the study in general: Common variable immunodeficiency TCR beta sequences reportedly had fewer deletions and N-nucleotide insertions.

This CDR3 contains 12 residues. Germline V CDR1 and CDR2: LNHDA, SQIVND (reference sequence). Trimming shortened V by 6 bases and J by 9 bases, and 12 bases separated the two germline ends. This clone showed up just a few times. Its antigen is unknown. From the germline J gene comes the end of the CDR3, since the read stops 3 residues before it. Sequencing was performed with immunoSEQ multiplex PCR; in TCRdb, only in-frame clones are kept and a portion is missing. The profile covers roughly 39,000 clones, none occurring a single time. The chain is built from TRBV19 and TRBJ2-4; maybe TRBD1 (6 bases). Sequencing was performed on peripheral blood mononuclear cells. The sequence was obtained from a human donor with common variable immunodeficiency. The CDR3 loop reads CASRMFRGIQYF. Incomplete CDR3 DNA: TGTGCCAGTAGGATGTTCAGGGGCATT.